Presented here are 20 T cell receptor beta chains from one specimen sequenced in a study of identical twins. TCRdb re-analysed the 5' RACE reads in MiXCR, keeping a single row per CDR3 protein. Of around 500,000 distinct CDR3 sequences listed, over 12% are singletons. A further study also used this sample, focusing on yellow fever vaccine responses in identical twins.

Sequences were obtained from CD4+ T cells sorted from blood. These receptors originate from a woman under 30 in good health.

This chain joins TRBV25-1 and TRBJ2-7, with 8 nucleotides matching TRBD2. Germline trimming cut 6 bases from V and 2 bases from J; bases unmatched to any gene: 6. Germline V gene lookup returns CDR1 MGHDK and CDR2 SYGVNS. CDR3 length equals 14 residues. The CDR3 sequence is CASRATSGTYEQYF. In nucleotides, the CDR3 is TGTGCCAGCAGAGCAACTAGCGGTACCTACGAGCAGTACTTC.

The sample holds a few counts of this clonotype. The chain couples TRBV12-3 or TRBV12-4 to TRBJ2-5, with 8 positions matching TRBD1. This CDR3 region has 17 residues. Germline trimming cut 1 base from V and 2 bases from J; bases unmatched to any gene: 9. The CDR3 sequence: CASSLDFGTGLQETQYF. In DNA form, the CDR3 reads TGTGCCAGCAGTTTAGATTTCGGGACAGGCCTACAAGAGACCCAGTACTTC.

The rearrangement uses TRBV11-2 and TRBJ2-6; the D gene is possibly TRBD1 (5 bases). The CDR3 length is 15 residues. Trimming stripped 8 bases from V and 0 bases from J, with 11 bases between. The germline V gene has CDR1 SGHAT and CDR2 FQNNGV. The CDR3 is CASGLGRSGANVLTF. Written as DNA, the CDR3 is TGTGCCAGCGGATTGGGGCGCTCTGGGGCCAACGTCCTGACTTTC.

This clonotype showed up many times. This rearrangement joins TRBV11-1 to TRBJ2-1; 10 bases are a match to TRBD2. Germline lookup yields CDR1 SGHAT and CDR2 FQDESV (reference sequence). The trim removed 1 base at V and 0 bases at J, leaving 6 bases unmatched. This CDR3 comprises 18 residues. DNA of the CDR3: TGTGCCAGCAGCTTAGGGACTAGCGGTATCCTCTCCTACAATGAGCAGTTCTTC. Translation gives CASSLGTSGILSYNEQFF.

This clonotype showed up just a few times. The chain carries TRBV6-2 or TRBV6-3 and TRBJ2-7, with 7 bases aligning to TRBD2. CDR3 length equals 16 residues. Germline V gene lookup returns CDR1 MNHEY and CDR2 SVGEGT. The ends lost 2 bases at V and 0 bases at J; junction bases unmatched: 7. The CDR3 sequence: CASSYGGLFLSYEQYF. The CDR3 nucleotides read TGTGCCAGCAGTTACGGGGGACTATTCCTCTCCTACGAGCAGTACTTC.

The chain has TRBV5-1 and TRBJ2-5; D not resolved. V was cut by 1 base and J by 4 bases, with 20 bases left in between. The CDR3 contains 17 residues. CDR1 and CDR2 (germline): SGHRS, YFSETQ. In nucleotides, the CDR3 is TGCGCCAGCAGCTTGCTAGATGGTAACTATCCAGGAGAGACCCAGTACTTC. It encodes CASSLLDGNYPGETQYF.

This clonotype was recorded at least ten times. The rearrangement uses TRBV28 and TRBJ2-7; unclear D gene. CDR1 is MDHEN and CDR2 is SYDVKM in the germline V gene. V was cut by 3 bases and J by 3 bases, with 18 bases left in between. The CDR3 covers 16 residues. The CDR3 reads CASSFDHAFRNYEQYF. The CDR3 bases are TGTGCCAGCAGTTTCGACCATGCCTTTAGGAACTACGAGCAGTACTTC.

Only a few counts were recorded for this clonotype. The V and J genes are TRBV29-1 and TRBJ2-1; D is unclear. Between the trimmed V and J ends, which lost 7 bases and 10 bases, there was a span of 8 bases. Germline assignment: CDR1 SQVTM and CDR2 ANQGSEA. This CDR3 comprises 9 residues. The CDR3 here is CSGAKEQFF. DNA for the CDR3: TGCAGCGGCGCTAAAGAGCAGTTCTTC.

This chain uses TRBV20-1 with TRBJ1-1, with 8 bases matching TRBD1. CDR3 length: 13 residues. The V gene end was trimmed by 1 base and the J gene end by 5 bases; junction bases not matched to a gene: 3. CDR1 DFQATT and CDR2 SNEGSKA come from the germline V gene (reference sequence). The DNA of the CDR3 is TGCAGTGCTAGAGGGACAGGGAGAACTGAAGCTTTCTTT. Translating gives CSARGTGRTEAFF.

The chain links TRBV10-3 to TRBJ2-3; 11 positions match TRBD2. Germline CDR1 and CDR2: ENHRY and SYGVKD. Trimming cost V 3 bases and J 4 bases; bases outside gene matches: 3. The CDR3 is 15 amino acids. This CDR3 reads CAISEGSGRADTQYF. The CDR3 bases are TGTGCCATCAGTGAAGGTAGCGGGAGGGCAGATACGCAGTATTTT.

This clonotype was seen repeatedly, ten times or more. This chain links TRBV12-3 or TRBV12-4 with TRBJ1-5, with D possibly being TRBD1 (6 bases). V lost 2 bases and J 5 bases, leaving 10 bases between the germline ends. This CDR3 contains 14 residues. For the CDR3, the DNA is TGTGCCAGCAGTTTAAGCAGGGGTGATCAGCCCCAGCATTTT. Amino acid sequence: CASSLSRGDQPQHF.

The J gene is TRBJ2-2, the V gene TRBV2; D uncertain. The CDR3 extends over 14 amino acids. Trimming took off 6 bases at V and 3 bases at J, with 11 bases between the two ends. In germline, CDR1 is SNHLY, CDR2 FYNNEI. The chain's CDR3 is CASRPSLDTGELFF. Here the CDR3 DNA reads TGTGCCAGCAGACCCTCCCTTGACACCGGGGAGCTGTTTTTT.

The chain couples TRBV4-2 to TRBJ2-7; D unclear. The CDR3 length is 14 residues. V dropped 0 bases and J dropped 6 bases, with 12 bases sitting between them. Germline CDR1 reads LGHNA; CDR2 reads YNFKEQ. The CDR3 region is CASSQEWLDREQYF. The CDR3, as DNA: TGTGCCAGCAGCCAAGAATGGCTCGACCGCGAGCAGTACTTC.

This clonotype has just a few counts. The chain is built from TRBV28 and TRBJ2-1; the D is unclear. Germline loops: CDR1 MDHEN, CDR2 SYDVKM. The CDR3 contains 11 residues. Trimming left V 6 bases short and J 13 bases short, with 13 bases between. This chain's CDR3 is CASSLTMEQFF. In DNA form, the CDR3 reads TGTGCCAGCAGCCTAACGATGGAACAGTTCTTC. Looking up the rest from reference TRBV28 and TRBJ2-1 gives the full variable domain: DVKVTQSSRYLVKRTGEKVFLECVQDMDHENMFWYRQDPGLGLRLIYFSYDVKMKEKGDIPEGYSVSREKKERFSLILESASTNQTSMYLCASSLTMEQFFGPGTRLTVL.

The CDR3 spells CASSLGGYEKLFF. The CDR3 coding sequence is TGTGCCAGCAGCTTAGGGGGGTATGAAAAACTGTTTTTT. The genes are TRBV7-2 and TRBJ1-4, with a possible D match to TRBD1 (5 bases). Germline V gene sequence: CDR1 SGHTA, CDR2 FQGNSA. This CDR3 is built from 13 residues. Trimming took 1 base from V and 6 from J, leaving 6 bases between them.

With regard to this clonotype: A read error may be the cause here, since a much bigger clone is one base away. This chain connects TRBV12-3 or TRBV12-4 to TRBJ2-3, with 12 bases aligning to TRBD2. The CDR3 is made up of 18 amino acids. CDR3 protein: CAISLRRLAGGSTDTQYF. CDR3 coding DNA: TGTGCCATCAGTTTAAGGCGTCTAGCGGGAGGGAGCACAGATACGCAGTATTTT.

This chain links TRBV7-2 with TRBJ2-2; D call uncertain. Germline V CDR1 and CDR2: SGHTA, FQGNSA. V lost 1 base and J 9 bases, leaving 18 bases between the germline ends. The CDR3 has 16 residues. The CDR3 loop reads CASSLVRTLLKRELFF. For the CDR3, the DNA is TGTGCCAGCAGCTTAGTTCGTACTCTATTGAAGAGGGAGCTGTTTTTT.

V and J are TRBV6-1 and TRBJ2-7, with D perhaps TRBD2 (6 bases). Germline V gene sequence: CDR1 MNHNS, CDR2 SASEGT. The CDR3 consists of 14 residues. Trimming shortened V by 8 bases and J by 0 bases, and 14 bases separated the two germline ends. CDR3: CASHRDGSSYEQYF. As DNA, the CDR3 is TGTGCCAGCCATAGGGACGGGAGCTCCTACGAGCAGTACTTC.

A few counts support this clonotype. The rearrangement links TRBV5-6 to TRBJ2-1, with TRBD2 matching 13 bases. V shed 5 bases, J shed 3 bases, and the junction held 5 bases outside the gene matches. There are 16 residues in the CDR3. Germline V gene sequence: CDR1 SGHDT, CDR2 YYEEEE. The CDR3 DNA sequence: TGTGCCAGCAGTCATAGGACTAGCGGGAGCTACAATGAGCAGTTCTTC. It specifies CASSHRTSGSYNEQFF.

This clonotype occurred a few times. The chain joins TRBV18 to TRBJ2-1; 7 bases map to TRBD1. The CDR3 loop spans 20 amino acids. Trimming removed 4 bases from V and 6 bases from J; junction bases left unmatched: 24. CDR1 KGHSH and CDR2 LQKENI come from the germline V gene. This CDR3 is CASSLLIGTVAPPRFNEQFF. Here the CDR3 DNA reads TGTGCCAGCTCACTTCTAATTGGGACAGTTGCTCCGCCGCGGTTCAATGAGCAGTTCTTC.